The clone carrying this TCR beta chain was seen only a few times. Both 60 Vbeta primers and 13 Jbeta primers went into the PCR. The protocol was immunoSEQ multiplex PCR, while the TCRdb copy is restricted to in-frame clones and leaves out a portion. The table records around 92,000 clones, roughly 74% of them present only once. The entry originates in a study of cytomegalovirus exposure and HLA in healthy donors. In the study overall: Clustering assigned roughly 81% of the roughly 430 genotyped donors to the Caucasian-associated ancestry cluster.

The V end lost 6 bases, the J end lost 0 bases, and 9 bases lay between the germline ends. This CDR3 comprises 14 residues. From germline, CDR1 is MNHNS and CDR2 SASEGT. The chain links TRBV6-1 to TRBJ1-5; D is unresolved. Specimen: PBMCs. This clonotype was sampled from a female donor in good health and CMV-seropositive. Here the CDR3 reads CASRYAGSNQPQHF. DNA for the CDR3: TGTGCCAGCAGGTATGCAGGTAGCAATCAGCCCCAGCATTTT.